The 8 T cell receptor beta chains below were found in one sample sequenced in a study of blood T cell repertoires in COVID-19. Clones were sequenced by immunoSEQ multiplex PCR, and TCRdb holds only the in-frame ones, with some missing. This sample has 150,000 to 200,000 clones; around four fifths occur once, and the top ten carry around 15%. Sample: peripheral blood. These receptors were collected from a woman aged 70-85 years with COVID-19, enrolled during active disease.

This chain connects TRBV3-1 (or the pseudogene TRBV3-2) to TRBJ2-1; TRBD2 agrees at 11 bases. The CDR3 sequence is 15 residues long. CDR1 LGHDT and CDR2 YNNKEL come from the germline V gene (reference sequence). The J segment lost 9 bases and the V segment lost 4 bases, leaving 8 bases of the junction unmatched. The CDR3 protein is CASSPISGGAGEQFF. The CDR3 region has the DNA TGTGCCAGCAGCCCAATTAGCGGGGGGGCCGGTGAGCAGTTCTTC.

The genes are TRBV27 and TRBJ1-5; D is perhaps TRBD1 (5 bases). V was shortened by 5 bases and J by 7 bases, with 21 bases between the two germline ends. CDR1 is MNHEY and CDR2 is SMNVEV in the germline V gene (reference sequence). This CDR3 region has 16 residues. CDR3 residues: CASSPRGQGFEQPQHF. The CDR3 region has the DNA TGTGCCAGCAGTCCCCGCGGCCAGGGCTTCGAGCAGCCCCAGCATTTT.

CDR3 coding DNA: TGTGCCATCAGGACAGGACTAGAGGGAACCGGGGAGCTGTTTTTT. This translates into CAIRTGLEGTGELFF. The V and J genes are TRBV10-3 and TRBJ2-2, with D possibly TRBD2 on 7 matching bases. This CDR3 is built from 15 residues. CDR1 ENHRY and CDR2 SYGVKD come from the germline V gene. V was trimmed by 6 bases and J by 5 bases, leaving 16 bases between them.

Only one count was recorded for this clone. The CDR3 DNA reads as TGTGCCAGCACCCTTCGGACAGGAGTTCCCGGGGAGCTGTTTTTT. Its protein product is CASTLRTGVPGELFF. The chain couples TRBV7-9 to TRBJ2-2; 7 nucleotides agree with TRBD1. This CDR3 comprises 15 residues. Germline loops: CDR1 SEHNR, CDR2 FQNEAQ (reference sequence). V shed 7 bases and J 6 bases; nucleotides not matched to a gene: 11. The complete variable domain, with remaining parts taken from reference TRBV7-9 and TRBJ2-2, reads DTGVSQNPRHKITKRGQNVTFRCDPISEHNRLYWYRQTLGQGPEFLTYFQNEAQLEKSRLLSDRFSAERPKGSFSTLEIQRTEQGDSAMYLCASTLRTGVPGELFFGEGSRLTVL.

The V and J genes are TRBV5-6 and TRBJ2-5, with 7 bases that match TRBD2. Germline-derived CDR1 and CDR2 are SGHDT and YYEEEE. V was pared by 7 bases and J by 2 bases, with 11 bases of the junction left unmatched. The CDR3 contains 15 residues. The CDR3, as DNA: TGTGCCAGCGTCCTATGGGAGGGTTGGCAAGAGACCCAGTACTTC. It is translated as CASVLWEGWQETQYF. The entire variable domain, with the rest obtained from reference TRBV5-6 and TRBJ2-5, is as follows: DAGVTQSPTHLIKTRGQQVTLRCSPKSGHDTVSWYQQALGQGPQFIFQYYEEEERQRGNFPDRFSGHQFPNYSSELNVNALLLGDSALYLCASVLWEGWQETQYFGPGTRLLVL.

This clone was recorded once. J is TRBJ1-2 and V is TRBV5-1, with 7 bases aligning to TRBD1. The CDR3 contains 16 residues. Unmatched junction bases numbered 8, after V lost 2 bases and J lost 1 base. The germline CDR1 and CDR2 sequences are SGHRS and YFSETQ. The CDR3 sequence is CASSFTSGTDNYGYTF. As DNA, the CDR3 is TGCGCCAGCAGCTTCACGTCCGGGACAGATAACTATGGCTACACCTTC.

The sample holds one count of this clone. This CDR3 reads CASRVDNNYGYTF. The CDR3 nucleotides are TGTGCCAGCAGGGTAGACAATAACTATGGCTACACCTTC. The chain joins TRBV4-2 to TRBJ1-2, with D hard to call. The CDR3 consists of 13 residues. The germline CDR1 and CDR2 sequences are LGHNA and YNFKEQ. Trimming pared 6 bases from V and 1 base from J, leaving 9 bases between.

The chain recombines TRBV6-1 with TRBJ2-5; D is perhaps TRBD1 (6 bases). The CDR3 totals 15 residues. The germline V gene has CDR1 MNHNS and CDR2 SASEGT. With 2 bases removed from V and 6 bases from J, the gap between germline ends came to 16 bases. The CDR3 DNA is TGTGCCAGCAGTGAATACAGGCAGGGGTTTCAGACCCAGTACTTC. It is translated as CASSEYRQGFQTQYF.